This T cell receptor (beta chain) was recovered during a study of OX40 agonist ivuxolimab in advanced cancers. Per the germline V gene, CDR1 is SGDLS and CDR2 is YYNGEE. The trim removed 4 bases at V and 7 bases at J, leaving 7 bases unmatched. There are 15 residues in the CDR3. Sequencing used immunoSEQ multiplex PCR; TCRdb keeps in-frame clones, though not all of them. This table has 100,000 to 110,000 clones, roughly 90% appearing once. The chain uses TRBV9 and TRBJ2-1; TRBD2 aligns across 11 bases. This TCR derives from an adult with an advanced solid tumor such as melanoma, head and neck, liver or kidney cancer. The sample consisted of CD4+ or CD8+ T cells sorted from blood, taken in a trial of the OX40 agonist ivuxolimab. CDR3: CASSYSGRVPNEQFF. The CDR3 bases are TGTGCCAGCAGCTATAGCGGGAGGGTCCCTAATGAGCAGTTCTTC.